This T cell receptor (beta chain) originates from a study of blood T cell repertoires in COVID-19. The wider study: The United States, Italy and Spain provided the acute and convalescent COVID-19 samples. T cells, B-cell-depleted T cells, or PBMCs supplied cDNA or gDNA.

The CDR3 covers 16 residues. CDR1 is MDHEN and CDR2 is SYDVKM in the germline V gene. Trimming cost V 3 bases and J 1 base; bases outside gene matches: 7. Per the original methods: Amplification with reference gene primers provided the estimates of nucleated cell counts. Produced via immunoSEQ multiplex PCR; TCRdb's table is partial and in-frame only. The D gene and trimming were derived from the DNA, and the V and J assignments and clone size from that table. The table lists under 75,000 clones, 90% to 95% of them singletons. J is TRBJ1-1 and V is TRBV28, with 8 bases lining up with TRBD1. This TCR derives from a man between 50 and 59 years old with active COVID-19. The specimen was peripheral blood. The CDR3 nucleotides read TGTGCCAGCAGTTTGAACCAGGGGGCTGGGAACACTGAAGCTTTCTTT. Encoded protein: CASSLNQGAGNTEAFF.